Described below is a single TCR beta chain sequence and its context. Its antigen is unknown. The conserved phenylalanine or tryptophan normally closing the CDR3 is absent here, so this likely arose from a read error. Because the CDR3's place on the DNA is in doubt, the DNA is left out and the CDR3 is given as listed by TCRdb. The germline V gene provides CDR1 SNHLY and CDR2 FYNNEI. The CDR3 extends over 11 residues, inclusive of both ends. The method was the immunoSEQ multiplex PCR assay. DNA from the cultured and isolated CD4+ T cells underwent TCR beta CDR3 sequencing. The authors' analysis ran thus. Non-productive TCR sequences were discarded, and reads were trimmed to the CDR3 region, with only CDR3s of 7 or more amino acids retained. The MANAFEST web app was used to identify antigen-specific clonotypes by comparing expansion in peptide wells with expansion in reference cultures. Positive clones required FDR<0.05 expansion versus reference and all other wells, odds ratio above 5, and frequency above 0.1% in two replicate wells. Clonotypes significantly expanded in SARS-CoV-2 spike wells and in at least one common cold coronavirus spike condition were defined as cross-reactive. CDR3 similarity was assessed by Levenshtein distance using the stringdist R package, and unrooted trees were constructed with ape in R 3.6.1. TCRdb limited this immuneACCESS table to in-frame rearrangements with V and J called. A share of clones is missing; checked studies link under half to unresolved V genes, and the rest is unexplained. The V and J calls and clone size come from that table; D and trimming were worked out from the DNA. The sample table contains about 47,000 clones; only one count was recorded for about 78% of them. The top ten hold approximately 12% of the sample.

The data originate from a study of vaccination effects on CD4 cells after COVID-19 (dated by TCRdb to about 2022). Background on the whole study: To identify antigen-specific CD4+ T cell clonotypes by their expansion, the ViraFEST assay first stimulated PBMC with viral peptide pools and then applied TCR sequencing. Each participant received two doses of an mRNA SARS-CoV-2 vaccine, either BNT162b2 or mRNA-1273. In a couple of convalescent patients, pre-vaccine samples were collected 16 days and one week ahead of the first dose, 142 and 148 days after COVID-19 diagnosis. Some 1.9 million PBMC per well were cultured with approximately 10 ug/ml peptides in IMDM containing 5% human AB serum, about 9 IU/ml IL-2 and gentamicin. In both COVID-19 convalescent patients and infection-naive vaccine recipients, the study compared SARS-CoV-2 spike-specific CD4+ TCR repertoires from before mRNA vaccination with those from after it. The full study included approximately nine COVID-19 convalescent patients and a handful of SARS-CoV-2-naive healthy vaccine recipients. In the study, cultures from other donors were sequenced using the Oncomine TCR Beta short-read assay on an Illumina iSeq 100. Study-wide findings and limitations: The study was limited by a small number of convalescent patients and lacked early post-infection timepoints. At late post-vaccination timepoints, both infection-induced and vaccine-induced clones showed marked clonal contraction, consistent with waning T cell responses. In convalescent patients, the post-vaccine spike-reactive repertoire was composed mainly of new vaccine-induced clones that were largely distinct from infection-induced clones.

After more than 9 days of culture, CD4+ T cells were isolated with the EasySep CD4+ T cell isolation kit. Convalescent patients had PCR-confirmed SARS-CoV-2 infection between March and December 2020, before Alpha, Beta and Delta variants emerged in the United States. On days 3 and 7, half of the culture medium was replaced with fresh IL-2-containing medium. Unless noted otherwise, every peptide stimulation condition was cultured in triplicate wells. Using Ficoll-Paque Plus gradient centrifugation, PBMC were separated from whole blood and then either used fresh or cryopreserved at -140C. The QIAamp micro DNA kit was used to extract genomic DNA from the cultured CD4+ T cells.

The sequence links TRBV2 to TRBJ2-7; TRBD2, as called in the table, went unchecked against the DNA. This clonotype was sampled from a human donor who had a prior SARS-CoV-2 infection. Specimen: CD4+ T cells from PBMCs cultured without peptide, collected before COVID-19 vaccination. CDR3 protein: CASSESPLARL.